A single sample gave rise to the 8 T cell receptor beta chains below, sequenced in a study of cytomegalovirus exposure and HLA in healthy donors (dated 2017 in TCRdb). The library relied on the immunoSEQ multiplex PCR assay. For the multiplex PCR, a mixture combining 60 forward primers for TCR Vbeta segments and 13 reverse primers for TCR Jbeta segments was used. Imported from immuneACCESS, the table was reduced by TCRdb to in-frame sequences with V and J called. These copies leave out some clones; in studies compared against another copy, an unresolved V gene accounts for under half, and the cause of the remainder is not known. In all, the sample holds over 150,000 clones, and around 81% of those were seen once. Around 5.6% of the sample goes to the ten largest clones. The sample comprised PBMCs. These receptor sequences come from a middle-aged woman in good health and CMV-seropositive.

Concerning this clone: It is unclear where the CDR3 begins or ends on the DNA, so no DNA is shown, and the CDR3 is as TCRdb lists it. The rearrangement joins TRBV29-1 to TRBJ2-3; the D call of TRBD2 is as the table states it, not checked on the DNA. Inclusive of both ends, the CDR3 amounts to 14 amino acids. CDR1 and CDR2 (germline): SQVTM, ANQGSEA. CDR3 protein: CSVGYGTSGSVEYF.

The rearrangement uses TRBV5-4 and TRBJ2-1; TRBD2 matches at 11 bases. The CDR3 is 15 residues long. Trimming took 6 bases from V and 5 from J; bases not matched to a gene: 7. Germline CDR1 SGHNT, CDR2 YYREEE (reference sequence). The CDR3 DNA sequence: TGTGCCAGCAAACCGCTAGCGGGAGGCCACAATGAGCAGTTCTTC. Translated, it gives CASKPLAGGHNEQFF.

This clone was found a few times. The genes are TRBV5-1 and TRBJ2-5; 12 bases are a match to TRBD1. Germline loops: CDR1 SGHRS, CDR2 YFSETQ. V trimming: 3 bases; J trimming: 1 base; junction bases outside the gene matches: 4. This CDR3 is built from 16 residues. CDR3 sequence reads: CASSWGQGASQETQYF. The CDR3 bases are TGCGCCAGCAGCTGGGGACAGGGGGCCTCCCAAGAGACCCAGTACTTC.

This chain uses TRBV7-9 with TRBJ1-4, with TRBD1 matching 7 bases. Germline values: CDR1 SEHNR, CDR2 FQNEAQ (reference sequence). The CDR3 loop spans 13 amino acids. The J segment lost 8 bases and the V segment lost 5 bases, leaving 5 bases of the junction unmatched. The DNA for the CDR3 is TGTGCCAGCAGCAGAGGGACAGAAGAAAAACTGTTTTTT. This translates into CASSRGTEEKLFF.

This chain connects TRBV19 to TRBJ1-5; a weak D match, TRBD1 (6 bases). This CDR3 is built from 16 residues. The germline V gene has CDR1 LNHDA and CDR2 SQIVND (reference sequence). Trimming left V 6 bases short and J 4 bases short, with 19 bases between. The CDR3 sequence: CASSPRSRGNNQPQHF. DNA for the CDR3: TGTGCCAGTAGCCCAAGGTCCAGGGGCAATAATCAGCCCCAGCATTTT. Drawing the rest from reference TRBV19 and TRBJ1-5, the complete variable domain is DGGITQSPKYLFRKEGQNVTLSCEQNLNHDAMYWYRQDPGQGLRLIYYSQIVNDFQKGDIAEGYSVSREKKESFPLTVTSAQKNPTAFYLCASSPRSRGNNQPQHFGDGTRLSIL.

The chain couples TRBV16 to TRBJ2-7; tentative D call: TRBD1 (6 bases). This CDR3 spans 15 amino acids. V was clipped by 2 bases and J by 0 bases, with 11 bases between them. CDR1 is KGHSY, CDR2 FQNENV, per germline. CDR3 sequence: CASSQEGGSSYEQYF. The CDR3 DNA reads TGTGCCAGCAGCCAAGAAGGGGGTTCCTCCTACGAGCAGTACTTC.

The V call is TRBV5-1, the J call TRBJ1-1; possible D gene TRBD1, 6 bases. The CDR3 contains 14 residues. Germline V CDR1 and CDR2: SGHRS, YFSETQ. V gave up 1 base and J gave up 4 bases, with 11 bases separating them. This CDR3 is CASSLSGARTEAFF. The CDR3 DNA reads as TGCGCCAGCAGCTTGTCAGGGGCTCGCACTGAAGCTTTCTTT.

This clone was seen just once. The CDR3 loop reads CASSLSGIETQYF. DNA of the CDR3: TGTGCCAGCAGCTTAAGCGGGATCGAGACCCAGTACTTC. This chain links TRBV7-2 with TRBJ2-5; 7 bases align to TRBD2. The CDR3 spans 13 residues. J was trimmed by 5 bases and V by 2 bases; bases with no gene match: 2. Germline V CDR1 and CDR2: SGHTA, FQGNSA.